The TCR beta chain under discussion was sequenced for a study of tumor-infiltrating lymphocytes in glioblastoma multiforme. Study outcomes and limitations: Functional subtype sorting of these T cells was not performed.

About this clonotype itself: Its antigen is unknown.

TCR beta libraries were built from RNA through three nested multiplex PCR rounds using modified ARM-PCR. One entry per CDR3 protein, called by TCRdb with MiXCR from the multiplex PCR reads. Of 15,000 to 20,000 distinct CDR3 sequences in the sample, just under 70% were seen once. The V gene's germline CDR1 is SQVTM and CDR2 ANQGSEA. J gave up 6 bases and V 5 bases, and 10 bases lay outside the gene matches. The CDR3 consists of 13 residues. The material sequenced was peripheral blood. J is TRBJ2-7 and V is TRBV29-1, with TRBD1 matching over 7 bases. The source of this sequence is a male donor with glioblastoma. The CDR3, as DNA: TGCAGCGTTACCCTGACAGGGAGTGGCGAGCAGTACTTC. This codes for CSVTLTGSGEQYF.